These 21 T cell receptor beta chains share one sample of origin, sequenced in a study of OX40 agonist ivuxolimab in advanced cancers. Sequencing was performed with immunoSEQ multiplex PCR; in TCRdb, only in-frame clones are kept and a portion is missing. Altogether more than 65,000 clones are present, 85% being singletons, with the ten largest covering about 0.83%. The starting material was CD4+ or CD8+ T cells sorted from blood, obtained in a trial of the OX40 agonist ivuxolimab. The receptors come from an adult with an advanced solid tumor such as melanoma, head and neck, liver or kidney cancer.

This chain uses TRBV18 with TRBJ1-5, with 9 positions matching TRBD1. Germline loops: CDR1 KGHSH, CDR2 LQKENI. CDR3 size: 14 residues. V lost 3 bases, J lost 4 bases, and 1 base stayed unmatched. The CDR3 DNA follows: TGTGCCAGCTCACCGACAGGGGGAAATCAGCCCCAGCATTTT. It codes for CASSPTGGNQPQHF.

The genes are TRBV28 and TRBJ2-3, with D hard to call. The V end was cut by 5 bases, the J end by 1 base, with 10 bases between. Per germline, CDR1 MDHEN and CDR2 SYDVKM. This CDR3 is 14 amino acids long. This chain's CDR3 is CASSPTEGTDTQYF. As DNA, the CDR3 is TGTGCCAGCAGTCCGACGGAAGGCACAGATACGCAGTATTTT.

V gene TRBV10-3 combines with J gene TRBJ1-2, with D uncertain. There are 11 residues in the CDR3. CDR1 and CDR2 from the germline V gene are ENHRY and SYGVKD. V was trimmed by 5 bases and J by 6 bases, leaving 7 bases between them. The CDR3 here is CAISREHGYTF. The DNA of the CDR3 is TGTGCCATCAGTCGGGAACATGGCTACACCTTC.

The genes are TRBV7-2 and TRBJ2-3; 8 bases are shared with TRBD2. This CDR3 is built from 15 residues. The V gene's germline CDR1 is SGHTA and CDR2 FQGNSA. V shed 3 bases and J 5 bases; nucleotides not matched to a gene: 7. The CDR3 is CASSLARGEGDTQYF. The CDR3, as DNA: TGTGCCAGCAGCTTGGCGCGGGGGGAGGGAGATACGCAGTATTTT.

This CDR3 reads CASSGTADRYGYTF. DNA of the CDR3: TGTGCCAGCTCAGGGACAGCAGATCGGTATGGCTACACCTTC. The rearrangement links TRBV18 to TRBJ1-2, with TRBD1 identical over 7 bases. The CDR3 totals 14 residues. Unmatched junction bases numbered 8, after V lost 5 bases and J lost 5 bases. Germline V lookup: CDR1 KGHSH, CDR2 LQKENI.

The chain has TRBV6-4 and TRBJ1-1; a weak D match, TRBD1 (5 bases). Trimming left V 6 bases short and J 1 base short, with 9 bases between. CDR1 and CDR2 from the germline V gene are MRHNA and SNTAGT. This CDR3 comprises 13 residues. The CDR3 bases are TGTGCCAGCAGGGGGGAGAAGAACACTGAAGCTTTCTTT. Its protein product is CASRGEKNTEAFF.

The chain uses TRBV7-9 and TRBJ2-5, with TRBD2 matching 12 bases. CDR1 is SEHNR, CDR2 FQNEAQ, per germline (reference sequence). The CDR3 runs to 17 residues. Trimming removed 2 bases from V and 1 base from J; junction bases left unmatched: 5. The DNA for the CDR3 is TGTGCCAGCAGCTTACTAACTAGCGGGGGGATCCAAGAGACCCAGTACTTC. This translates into CASSLLTSGGIQETQYF.

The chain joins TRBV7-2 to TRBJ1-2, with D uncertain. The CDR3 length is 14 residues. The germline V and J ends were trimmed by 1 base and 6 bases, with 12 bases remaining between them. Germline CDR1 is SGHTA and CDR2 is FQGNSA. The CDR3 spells CASSLGPQVNGYTF. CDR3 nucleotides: TGTGCCAGCAGCTTAGGGCCTCAGGTCAATGGCTACACCTTC.

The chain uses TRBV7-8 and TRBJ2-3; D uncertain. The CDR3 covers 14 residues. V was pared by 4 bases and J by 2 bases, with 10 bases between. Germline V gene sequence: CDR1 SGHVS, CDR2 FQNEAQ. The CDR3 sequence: CASSSWADTDTQYF. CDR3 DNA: TGTGCCAGCAGCTCCTGGGCGGACACAGATACGCAGTATTTT.

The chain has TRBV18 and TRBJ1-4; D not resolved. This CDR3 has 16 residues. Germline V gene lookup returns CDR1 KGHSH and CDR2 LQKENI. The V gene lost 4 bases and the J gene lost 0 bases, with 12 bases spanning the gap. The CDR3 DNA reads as TGTGCCAGCTCACTCTCAACGGGTGCAACTAATGAAAAACTGTTTTTT. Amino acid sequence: CASSLSTGATNEKLFF.

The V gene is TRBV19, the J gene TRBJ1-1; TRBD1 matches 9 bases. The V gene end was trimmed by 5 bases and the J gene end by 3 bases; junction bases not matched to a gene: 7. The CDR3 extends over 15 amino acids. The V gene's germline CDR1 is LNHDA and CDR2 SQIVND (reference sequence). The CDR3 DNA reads TGTGCCAGTAGTGACCCGGGACAGGGAGACACTGAAGCTTTCTTT. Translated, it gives CASSDPGQGDTEAFF.

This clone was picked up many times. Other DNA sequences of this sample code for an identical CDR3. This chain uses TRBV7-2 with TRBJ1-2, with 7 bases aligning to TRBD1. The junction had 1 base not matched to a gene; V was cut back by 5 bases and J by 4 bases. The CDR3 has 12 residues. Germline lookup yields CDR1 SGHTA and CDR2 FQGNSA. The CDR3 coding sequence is TGTGCCAGCAGCACAGGGGCCTATGGCTACACCTTC. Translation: CASSTGAYGYTF. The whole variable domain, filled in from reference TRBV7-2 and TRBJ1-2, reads GAGVSQSPSNKVTEKGKDVELRCDPISGHTALYWYRQSLGQGLEFLIYFQGNSAPDKSGLPSDRFSAERTGGSVSTLTIQRTQQEDSAVYLCASSTGAYGYTFGSGTRLTVV.

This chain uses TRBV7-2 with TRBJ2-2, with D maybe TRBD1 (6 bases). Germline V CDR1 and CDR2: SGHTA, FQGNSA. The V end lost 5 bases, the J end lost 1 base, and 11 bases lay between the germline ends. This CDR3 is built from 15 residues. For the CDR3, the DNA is TGTGCCAGCAGCCCAGGGGTCATGAACACCGGGGAGCTGTTTTTT. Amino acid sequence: CASSPGVMNTGELFF.

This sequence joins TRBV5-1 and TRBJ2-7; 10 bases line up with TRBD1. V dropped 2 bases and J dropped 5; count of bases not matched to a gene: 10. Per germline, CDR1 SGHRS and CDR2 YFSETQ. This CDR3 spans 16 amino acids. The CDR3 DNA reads TGCGCCAGCAGCTTAACTGGACAGGGGGATAGTGACGAGCAGTACTTC. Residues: CASSLTGQGDSDEQYF.

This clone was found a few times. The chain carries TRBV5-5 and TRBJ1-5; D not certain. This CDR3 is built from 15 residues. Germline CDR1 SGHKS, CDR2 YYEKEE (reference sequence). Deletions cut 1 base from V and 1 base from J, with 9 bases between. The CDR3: CASSLTANSNQPQHF. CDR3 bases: TGTGCCAGCAGCTTGACAGCAAACAGCAATCAGCCCCAGCATTTT.

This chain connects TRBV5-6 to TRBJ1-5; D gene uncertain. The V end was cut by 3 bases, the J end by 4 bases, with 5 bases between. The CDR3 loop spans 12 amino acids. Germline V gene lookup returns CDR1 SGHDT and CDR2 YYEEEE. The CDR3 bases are TGTGCCAGCAGCTCAAATAATCAGCCCCAGCATTTT. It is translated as CASSSNNQPQHF.

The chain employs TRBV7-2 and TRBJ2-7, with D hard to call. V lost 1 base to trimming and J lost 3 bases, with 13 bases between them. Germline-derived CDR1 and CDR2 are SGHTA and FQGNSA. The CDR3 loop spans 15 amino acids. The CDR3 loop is CASSLVRRQFYEQYF. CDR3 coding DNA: TGTGCCAGCAGCTTAGTTCGACGGCAGTTCTACGAGCAGTACTTC.

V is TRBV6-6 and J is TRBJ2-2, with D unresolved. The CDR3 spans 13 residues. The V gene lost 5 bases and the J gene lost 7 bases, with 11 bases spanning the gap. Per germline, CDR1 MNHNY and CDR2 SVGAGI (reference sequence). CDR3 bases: TGTGCCAGCAGTCCGGCCCTGTTCGGGGAGCTGTTTTTT. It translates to CASSPALFGELFF.

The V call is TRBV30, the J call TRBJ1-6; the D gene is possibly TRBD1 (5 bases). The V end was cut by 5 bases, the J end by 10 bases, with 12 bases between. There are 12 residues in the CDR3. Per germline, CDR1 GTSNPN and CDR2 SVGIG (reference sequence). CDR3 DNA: TGTGCCTGGGGCAGGGTTGAATCACCCCTCCACTTT. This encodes CAWGRVESPLHF.

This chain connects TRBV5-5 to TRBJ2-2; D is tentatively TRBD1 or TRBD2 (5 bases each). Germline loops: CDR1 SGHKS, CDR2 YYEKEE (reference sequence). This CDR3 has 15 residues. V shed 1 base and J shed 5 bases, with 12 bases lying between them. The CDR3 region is CASSLKRGYTGELFF. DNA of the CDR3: TGTGCCAGCAGCTTGAAGAGGGGCTATACCGGGGAGCTGTTTTTT. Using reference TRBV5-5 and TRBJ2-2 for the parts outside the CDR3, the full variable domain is DAGVTQSPTHLIKTRGQQVTLRCSPISGHKSVSWYQQVLGQGPQFIFQYYEKEERGRGNFPDRFSARQFPNYSSELNVNALLLGDSALYLCASSLKRGYTGELFFGEGSRLTVL.

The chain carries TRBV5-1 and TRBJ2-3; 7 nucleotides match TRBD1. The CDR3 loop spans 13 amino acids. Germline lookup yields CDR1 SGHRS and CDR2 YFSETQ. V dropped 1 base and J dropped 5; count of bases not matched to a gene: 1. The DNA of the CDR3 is TGCGCCAGCAGCTTGAACAGGGGAGATACGCAGTATTTT. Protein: CASSLNRGDTQYF.